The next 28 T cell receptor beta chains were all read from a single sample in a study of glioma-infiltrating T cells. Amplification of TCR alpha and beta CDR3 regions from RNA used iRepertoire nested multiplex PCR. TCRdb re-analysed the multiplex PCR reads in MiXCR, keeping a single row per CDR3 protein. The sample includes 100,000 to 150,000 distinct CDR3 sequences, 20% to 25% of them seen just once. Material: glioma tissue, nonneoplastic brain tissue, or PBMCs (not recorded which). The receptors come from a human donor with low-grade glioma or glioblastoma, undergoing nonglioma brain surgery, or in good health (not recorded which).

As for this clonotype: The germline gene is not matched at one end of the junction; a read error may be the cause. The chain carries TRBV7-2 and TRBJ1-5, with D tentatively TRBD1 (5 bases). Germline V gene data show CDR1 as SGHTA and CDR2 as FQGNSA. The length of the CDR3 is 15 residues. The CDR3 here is CASSVGVDRHHPQHF. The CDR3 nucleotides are TGTGCCAGCAGCGTAGGGGTAGACAGACATCACCCCCAGCATTTT.

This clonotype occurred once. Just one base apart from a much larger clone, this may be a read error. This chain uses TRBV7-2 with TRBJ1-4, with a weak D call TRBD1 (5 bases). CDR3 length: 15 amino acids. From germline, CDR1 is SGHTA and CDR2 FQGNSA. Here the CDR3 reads CASRLDRATAEKLFF. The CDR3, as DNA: TGTGCCAGCCGCTTAGACCGCGCGACAGCAGAAAAACTGTTTTTT.

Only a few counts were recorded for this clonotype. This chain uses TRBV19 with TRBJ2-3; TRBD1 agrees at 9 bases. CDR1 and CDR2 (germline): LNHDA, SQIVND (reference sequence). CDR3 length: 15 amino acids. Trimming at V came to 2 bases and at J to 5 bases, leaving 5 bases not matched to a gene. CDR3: CASSIIRTGVDTQYF. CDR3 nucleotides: TGTGCCAGTAGTATAATCCGGACAGGGGTAGATACGCAGTATTTT.

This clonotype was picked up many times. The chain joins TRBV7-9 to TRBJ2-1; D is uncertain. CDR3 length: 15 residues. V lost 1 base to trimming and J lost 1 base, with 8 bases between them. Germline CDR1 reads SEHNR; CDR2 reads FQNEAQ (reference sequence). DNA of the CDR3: TGTGCCAGCAGCTTAGTTGCCCAATCCTACAATGAGCAGTTCTTC. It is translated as CASSLVAQSYNEQFF.

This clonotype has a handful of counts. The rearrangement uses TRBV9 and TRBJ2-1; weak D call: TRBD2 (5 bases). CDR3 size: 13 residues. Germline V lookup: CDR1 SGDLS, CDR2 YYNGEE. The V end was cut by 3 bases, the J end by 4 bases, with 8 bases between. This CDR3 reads CASSEAGYNEQFF. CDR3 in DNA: TGTGCCAGCAGCGAGGCGGGTTACAATGAGCAGTTCTTC.

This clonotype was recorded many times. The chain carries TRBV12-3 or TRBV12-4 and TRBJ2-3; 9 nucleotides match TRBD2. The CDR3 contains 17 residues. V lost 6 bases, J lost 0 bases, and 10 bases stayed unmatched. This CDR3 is CASRDLAGVPSTDTQYF. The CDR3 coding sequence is TGTGCCAGCAGGGACTTAGCGGGAGTCCCGAGCACAGATACGCAGTATTTT.

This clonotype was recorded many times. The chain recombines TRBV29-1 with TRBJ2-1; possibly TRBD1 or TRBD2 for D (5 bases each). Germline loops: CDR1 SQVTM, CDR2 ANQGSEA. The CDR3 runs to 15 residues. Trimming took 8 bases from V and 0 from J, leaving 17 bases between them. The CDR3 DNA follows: TGCAGCTCCAGAATGGCAGGGAGCTCCTACAATGAGCAGTTCTTC. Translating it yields CSSRMAGSSYNEQFF.

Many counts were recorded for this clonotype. CDR3 residues: CASRFLREQYF. The CDR3 DNA follows: TGTGCCAGCCGCTTCCTTAGAGAGCAGTACTTC. This chain connects TRBV28 to TRBJ2-7; D ambiguous. The CDR3 has 11 amino acids. V was shortened by 8 bases and J by 7 bases, with 12 bases between the two germline ends. Germline-derived CDR1 and CDR2 are MDHEN and SYDVKM.

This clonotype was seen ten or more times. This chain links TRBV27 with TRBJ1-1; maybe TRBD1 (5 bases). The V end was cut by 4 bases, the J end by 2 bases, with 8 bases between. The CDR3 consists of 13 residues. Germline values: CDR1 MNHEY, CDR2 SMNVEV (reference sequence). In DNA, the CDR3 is TGTGCCAGCAGTTCCAGGGTAAACACTGAAGCTTTCTTT. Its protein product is CASSSRVNTEAFF.

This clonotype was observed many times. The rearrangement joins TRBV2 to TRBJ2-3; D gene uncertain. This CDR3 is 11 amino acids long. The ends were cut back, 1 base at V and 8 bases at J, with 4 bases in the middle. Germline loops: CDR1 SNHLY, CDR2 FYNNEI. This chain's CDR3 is CASSEGGTQYF. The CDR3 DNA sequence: TGTGCCAGCAGTGAAGGCGGTACGCAGTATTTT.

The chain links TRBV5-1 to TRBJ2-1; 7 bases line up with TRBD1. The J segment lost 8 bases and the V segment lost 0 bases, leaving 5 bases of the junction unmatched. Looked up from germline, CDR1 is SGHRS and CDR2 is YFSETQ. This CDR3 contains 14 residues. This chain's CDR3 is CASSLVRGSDEQFF. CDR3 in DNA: TGCGCCAGCAGCTTGGTCAGGGGGTCGGATGAGCAGTTCTTC.

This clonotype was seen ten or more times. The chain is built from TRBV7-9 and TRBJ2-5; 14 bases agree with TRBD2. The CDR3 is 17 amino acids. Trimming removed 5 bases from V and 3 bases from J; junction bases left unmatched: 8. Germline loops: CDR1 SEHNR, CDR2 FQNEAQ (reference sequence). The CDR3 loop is CASSLGLAGGTKETQYF. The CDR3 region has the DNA TGTGCCAGCAGCCTAGGACTAGCGGGAGGCACGAAAGAGACCCAGTACTTC.

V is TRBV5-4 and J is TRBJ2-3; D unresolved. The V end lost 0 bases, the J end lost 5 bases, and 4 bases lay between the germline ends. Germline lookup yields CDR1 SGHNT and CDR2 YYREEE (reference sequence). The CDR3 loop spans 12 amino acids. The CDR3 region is CASSLDGDTQYF. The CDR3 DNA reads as TGTGCCAGCAGCTTGGATGGAGATACGCAGTATTTT. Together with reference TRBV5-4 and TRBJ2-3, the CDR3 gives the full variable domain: ETGVTQSPTHLIKTRGQQVTLRCSSQSGHNTVSWYQQALGQGPQFIFQYYREEENGRGNFPPRFSGLQFPNYSSELNVNALELDDSALYLCASSLDGDTQYFGPGTRLTVL.

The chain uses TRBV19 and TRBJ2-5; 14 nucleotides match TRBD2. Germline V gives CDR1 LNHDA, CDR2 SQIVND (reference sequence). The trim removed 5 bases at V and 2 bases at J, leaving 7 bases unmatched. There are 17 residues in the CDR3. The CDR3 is CASSLTSGRGLQETQYF. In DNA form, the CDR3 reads TGTGCCAGTAGTCTGACTAGCGGGAGGGGACTTCAAGAGACCCAGTACTTC.

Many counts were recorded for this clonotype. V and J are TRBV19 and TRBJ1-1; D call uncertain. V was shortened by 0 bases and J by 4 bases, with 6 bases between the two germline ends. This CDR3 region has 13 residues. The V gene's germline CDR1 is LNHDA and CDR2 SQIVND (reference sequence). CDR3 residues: CASSIDRGTEAFF. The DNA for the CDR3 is TGTGCCAGTAGTATAGATCGGGGCACTGAAGCTTTCTTT. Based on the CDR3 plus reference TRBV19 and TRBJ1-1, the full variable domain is DGGITQSPKYLFRKEGQNVTLSCEQNLNHDAMYWYRQDPGQGLRLIYYSQIVNDFQKGDIAEGYSVSREKKESFPLTVTSAQKNPTAFYLCASSIDRGTEAFFGQGTRLTVV.

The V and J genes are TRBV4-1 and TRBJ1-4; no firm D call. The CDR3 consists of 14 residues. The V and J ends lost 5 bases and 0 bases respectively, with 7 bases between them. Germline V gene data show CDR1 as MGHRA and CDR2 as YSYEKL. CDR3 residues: CASSKKATNEKLFF. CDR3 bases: TGCGCCAGCAGCAAAAAAGCAACTAATGAAAAACTGTTTTTT.

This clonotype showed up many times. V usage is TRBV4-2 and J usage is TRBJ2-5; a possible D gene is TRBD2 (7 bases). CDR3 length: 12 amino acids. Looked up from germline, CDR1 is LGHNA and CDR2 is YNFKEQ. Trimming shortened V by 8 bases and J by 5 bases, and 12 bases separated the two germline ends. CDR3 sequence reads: CASRGARETQYF. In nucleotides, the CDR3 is TGTGCCAGCCGGGGGGCGCGGGAGACCCAGTACTTC.

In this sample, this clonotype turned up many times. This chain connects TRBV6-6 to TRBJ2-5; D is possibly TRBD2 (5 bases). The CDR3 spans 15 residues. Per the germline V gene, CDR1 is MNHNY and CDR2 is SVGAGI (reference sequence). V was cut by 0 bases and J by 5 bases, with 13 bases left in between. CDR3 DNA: TGTGCCAGCAGTTACTCGGAAGAGGGCGGGGAGACCCAGTACTTC. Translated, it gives CASSYSEEGGETQYF.

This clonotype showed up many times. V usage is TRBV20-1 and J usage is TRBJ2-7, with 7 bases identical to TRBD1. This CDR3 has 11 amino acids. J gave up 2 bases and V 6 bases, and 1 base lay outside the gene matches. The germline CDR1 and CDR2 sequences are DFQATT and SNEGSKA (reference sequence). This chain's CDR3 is CSADRAYEQYF. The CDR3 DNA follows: TGCAGTGCCGACAGGGCCTACGAGCAGTACTTC.

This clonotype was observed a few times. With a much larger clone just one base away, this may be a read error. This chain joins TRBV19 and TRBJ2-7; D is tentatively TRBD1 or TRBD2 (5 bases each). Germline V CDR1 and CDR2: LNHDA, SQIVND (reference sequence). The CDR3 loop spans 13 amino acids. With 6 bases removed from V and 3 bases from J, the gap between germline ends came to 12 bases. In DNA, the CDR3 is TGTGCCAGTAGAACCCGGGGCGGCTACGAGCAGTACTTC. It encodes CASRTRGGYEQYF.

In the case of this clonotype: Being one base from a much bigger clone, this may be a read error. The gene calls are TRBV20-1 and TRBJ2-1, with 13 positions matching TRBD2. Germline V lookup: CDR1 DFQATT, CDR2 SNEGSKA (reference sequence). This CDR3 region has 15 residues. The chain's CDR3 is CGARNPLAGGPPQFF. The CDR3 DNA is TGCGGTGCTAGAAACCCACTAGCGGGAGGGCCCCCCCAGTTCTTC.

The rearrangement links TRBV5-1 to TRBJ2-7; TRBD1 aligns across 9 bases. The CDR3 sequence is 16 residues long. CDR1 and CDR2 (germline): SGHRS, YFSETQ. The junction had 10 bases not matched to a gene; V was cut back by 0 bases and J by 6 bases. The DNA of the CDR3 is TGCGCCAGCAGCTTGGCCACCGGGACAGGGACCTGCGAGCAGTACTTC. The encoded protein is CASSLATGTGTCEQYF.

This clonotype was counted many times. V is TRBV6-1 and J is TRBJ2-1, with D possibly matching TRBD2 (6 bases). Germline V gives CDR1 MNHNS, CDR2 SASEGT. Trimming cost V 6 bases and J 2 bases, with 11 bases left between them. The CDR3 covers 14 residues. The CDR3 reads CASSREWTYNEQFF. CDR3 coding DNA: TGTGCCAGCAGCCGGGAGTGGACCTACAATGAGCAGTTCTTC.

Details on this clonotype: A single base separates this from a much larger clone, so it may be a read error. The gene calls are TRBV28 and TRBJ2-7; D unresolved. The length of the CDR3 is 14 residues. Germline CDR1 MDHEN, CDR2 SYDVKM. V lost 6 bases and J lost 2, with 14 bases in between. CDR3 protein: CASRYRYTAYEQYF. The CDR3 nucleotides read TGTGCCAGCAGATACCGGTACACGGCCTACGAGCAGTACTTC.

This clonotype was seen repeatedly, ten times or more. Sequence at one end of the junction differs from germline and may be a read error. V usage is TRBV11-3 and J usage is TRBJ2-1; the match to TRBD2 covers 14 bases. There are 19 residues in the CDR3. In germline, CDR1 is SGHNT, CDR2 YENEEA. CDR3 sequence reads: CASSVEGTSGSPTYNEQFF. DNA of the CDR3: TGTGCCAGCAGCGTAGAAGGGACTAGCGGGAGCCCTACCTACAATGAGCAGTTCTTC.

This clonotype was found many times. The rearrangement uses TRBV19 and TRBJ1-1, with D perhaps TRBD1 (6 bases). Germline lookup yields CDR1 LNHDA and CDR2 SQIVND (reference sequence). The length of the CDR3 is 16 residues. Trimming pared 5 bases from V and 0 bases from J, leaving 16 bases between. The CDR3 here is CASSSWGGHVNTEAFF. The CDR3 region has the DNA TGTGCCAGTAGTTCCTGGGGGGGGCATGTGAACACTGAAGCTTTCTTT.

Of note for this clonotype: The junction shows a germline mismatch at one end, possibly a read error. CDR3 in DNA: TGTGCCAGCAGCTTAGATAAACAGAGAACCTACGAGAAGTACTTC. It is translated as CASSLDKQRTYEKYF. V is TRBV7-2 and J is TRBJ2-7; D not resolved. In germline, CDR1 is SGHTA, CDR2 FQGNSA. This CDR3 comprises 15 residues.

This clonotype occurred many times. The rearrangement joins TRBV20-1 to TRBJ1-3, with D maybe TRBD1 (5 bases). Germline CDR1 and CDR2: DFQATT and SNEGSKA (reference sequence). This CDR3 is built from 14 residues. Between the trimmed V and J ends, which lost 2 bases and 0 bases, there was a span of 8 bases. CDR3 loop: CSARWGGSGNTIYF. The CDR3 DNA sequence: TGCAGTGCTAGATGGGGGGGCTCTGGAAACACCATATATTTT.